This T cell receptor beta chain comes out of a study of CD8+CD57+ T cells in acquired aplastic anemia. Across the whole study: The average for DNA from sorted CD4+ and CD8+ cells was approximately 3.2 ug.

CDR1 is SGDLS, CDR2 YYNGEE, per germline. Trimming cost V 4 bases and J 8 bases, with 13 bases left between them. This CDR3 has 13 residues. Using genomic DNA as the template, TCR beta VDJ and CDR3 profiling was carried out. TCRdb reprocessed the reads via MiXCR and lists one record per CDR3 protein. Altogether about 170,000 distinct CDR3 sequences are present, under 75% being singletons, with the ten largest covering 45%. This chain joins TRBV9 and TRBJ2-1; D is uncertain. The sample was sorted CD4+, CD8+, or CD8+CD57+ T cells (not recorded which) from PBMCs. The TCR sequence derives from a human donor in good health. The CDR3 bases are TGTGCCAGCAGCTTCGGCTTCAGCGATGAGCAGTTCTTC. Translated: CASSFGFSDEQFF. Full variable domain (outside the CDR3, taken from reference TRBV9 and TRBJ2-1): DSGVTQTPKHLITATGQRVTLRCSPRSGDLSVYWYQQSLDQGLQFLIQYYNGEERAKGNILERFSAQQFPDLHSELNLSSLELGDSALYFCASSFGFSDEQFFGPGTRLTVL.